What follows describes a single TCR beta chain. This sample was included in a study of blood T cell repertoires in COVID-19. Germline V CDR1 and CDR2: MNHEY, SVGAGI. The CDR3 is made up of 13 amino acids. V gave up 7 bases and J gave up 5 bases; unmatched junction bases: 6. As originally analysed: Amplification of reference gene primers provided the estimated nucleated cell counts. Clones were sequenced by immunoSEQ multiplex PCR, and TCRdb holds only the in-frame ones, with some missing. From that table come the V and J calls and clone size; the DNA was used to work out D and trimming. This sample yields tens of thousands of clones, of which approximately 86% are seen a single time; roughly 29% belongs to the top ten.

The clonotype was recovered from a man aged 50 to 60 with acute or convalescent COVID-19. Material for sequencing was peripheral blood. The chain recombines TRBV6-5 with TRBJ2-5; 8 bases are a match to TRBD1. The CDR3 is CASNRDRGETQYF. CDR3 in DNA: TGTGCCAGCAACAGAGACAGGGGCGAGACCCAGTACTTC.